These 2 T cell receptor beta chains came from one sample sequenced in a study of T cell responses to AZD1222 COVID-19 vaccine. Sequenced by immunoSEQ multiplex PCR; TCRdb stores in-frame clones only, minus some. The sample shows 120,000 or so clones, around 84% of them seen only once. The sample here was peripheral blood, taken 28 days after the second AZD1222 dose. The receptors here all came from an adult who received the AZD1222 COVID-19 vaccine.

V is TRBV5-1 and J is TRBJ2-3, with 12 bases matching TRBD2. The trim removed 4 bases at V and 14 bases at J, leaving 11 bases unmatched. This CDR3 has 14 residues. CDR1 and CDR2 (germline): SGHRS, YFSETQ. For the CDR3, the DNA is TGCGCCAGCAGCCCTTCTAGCGGGGGGGCCTCATCGTATTTT. It codes for CASSPSSGGASSYF.

The chain is built from TRBV6-1 and TRBJ2-7; weak D call: TRBD1 (7 bases). CDR3 length equals 14 residues. Germline-derived CDR1 and CDR2 are MNHNS and SASEGT. The germline V and J ends were trimmed by 0 bases and 6 bases, with 12 bases remaining between them. CDR3 amino acids: CASSEAEGASEQYF. The CDR3 DNA is TGTGCCAGCAGTGAAGCGGAGGGGGCCTCCGAGCAGTACTTC.